This passage covers 19 T cell receptor beta chains from one sample sequenced in a study of OX40 agonist ivuxolimab in advanced cancers. The protocol was immunoSEQ multiplex PCR, while the TCRdb copy is restricted to in-frame clones and leaves out a portion. This table holds tens of thousands of clones, around 86% found once. This specimen was CD4+ or CD8+ T cells sorted from blood, taken in a trial of the OX40 agonist ivuxolimab. The receptors stem from an adult with an advanced solid tumor such as melanoma, head and neck, liver or kidney cancer.

A single count supports this clone. The chain links TRBV18 to TRBJ1-1; 7 bases fit TRBD1. This CDR3 has 15 amino acids. Looked up from germline, CDR1 is KGHSH and CDR2 is LQKENI. V trimming: 8 bases; J trimming: 5 bases; junction bases outside the gene matches: 14. The CDR3 reads CASAQSQGRATEAFF. The CDR3 nucleotides are TGTGCCAGCGCGCAATCACAGGGGAGAGCGACTGAAGCTTTCTTT.

This rearrangement joins TRBV5-1 to TRBJ2-7; D uncertain. Trimming took off 3 bases at V and 1 base at J, with 5 bases between the two ends. This CDR3 comprises 12 residues. The germline V gene encodes CDR1 SGHRS and CDR2 YFSETQ. Written as DNA, the CDR3 is TGCGCCAGCAGCTCCCGATCCTACGAGCAGTACTTC. This codes for CASSSRSYEQYF.

The chain employs TRBV11-2 and TRBJ2-7; the match to TRBD2 covers 7 bases. The CDR3 length is 15 residues. Germline lookup yields CDR1 SGHAT and CDR2 FQNNGV. CDR3 DNA sequence: TGTGCCAGCAGCTCGAGGTCCGGGGGGATAAGCGAGCAGTGCGTC. Translating gives CASSSRSGGISEQCV.

This chain connects TRBV4-1 to TRBJ1-1; D uncertain. Germline values: CDR1 MGHRA, CDR2 YSYEKL. Trimming took 6 bases from V and 0 from J, leaving 8 bases between them. There are 13 residues in the CDR3. CDR3 loop: CASRQLVNTEAFF. CDR3 in DNA: TGCGCCAGCAGACAGCTCGTGAACACTGAAGCTTTCTTT.

The V gene is TRBV7-8, the J gene TRBJ1-5; D gene ambiguous. Germline-derived CDR1 and CDR2 are SGHVS and FQNEAQ. This CDR3 is built from 14 residues. V was trimmed by 1 base and J by 7 bases, leaving 11 bases between them. CDR3 bases: TGTGCCAGCAGCTTAGGTGGATCTCGACAGCCCCAGCATTTT. Translation gives CASSLGGSRQPQHF.

This clone has a handful of counts. In DNA, the CDR3 is TGCAGTGCTAGTATCCTAAACGAGCAGTTCTTC. It yields the protein CSASILNEQFF. The gene calls are TRBV20-1 and TRBJ2-1; D gene uncertain. This CDR3 is 11 amino acids long. Between the trimmed V and J ends, which lost 3 bases and 10 bases, there was a span of 10 bases. The V gene's germline CDR1 is DFQATT and CDR2 SNEGSKA (reference sequence).

V usage is TRBV29-1 and J usage is TRBJ2-1; 7 positions match TRBD1. The CDR3 sequence is 13 residues long. Germline V gene lookup returns CDR1 SQVTM and CDR2 ANQGSEA. The ends lost 0 bases at V and 14 bases at J; junction bases unmatched: 10. CDR3 loop: CSVEDLPAQGKFF. CDR3 sequence (DNA): TGCAGCGTTGAAGATTTACCCGCACAGGGGAAGTTCTTC.

This chain uses TRBV5-6 with TRBJ1-3; D is undetermined. The CDR3 runs to 12 residues. CDR1 SGHDT and CDR2 YYEEEE come from the germline V gene. V lost 0 bases and J lost 8, with 6 bases in between. CDR3 residues: CASSLGWDTIYF. The CDR3 DNA is TGTGCCAGCAGCTTGGGGTGGGACACCATATATTTT.

This clone occurred a few times. The V call is TRBV18, the J call TRBJ2-1; the D gene is possibly TRBD1 (6 bases). Germline-derived CDR1 and CDR2 are KGHSH and LQKENI. V lost 2 bases and J 1 base, leaving 15 bases between the germline ends. The CDR3 covers 17 residues. The CDR3 loop is CASSPDVPGQSYNEQFF. CDR3 nucleotides: TGTGCCAGCTCACCAGATGTTCCCGGACAGTCCTACAATGAGCAGTTCTTC.

The CDR3, as DNA: TGTGCCAGCAGCTTCAGGGAGAACACTGAAGCTTTCTTT. Amino acids: CASSFRENTEAFF. This rearrangement joins TRBV7-7 to TRBJ1-1, with TRBD1 as a possible D gene (5 bases). Germline CDR1 and CDR2: SSHAT and FNYEAQ (reference sequence). The V end was cut by 3 bases, the J end by 1 base, with 6 bases between. The CDR3 runs 13 residues.

The rearrangement uses TRBV5-4 and TRBJ2-7; D perhaps matches TRBD1 (6 bases). The V gene's germline CDR1 is SGHNT and CDR2 YYREEE (reference sequence). The CDR3 length is 15 residues. The ends were cut back, 4 bases at V and 5 bases at J, with 19 bases in the middle. Here the CDR3 DNA reads TGTGCCAGCAGCGCCGGGACAAATCTCATCCACGAGCAGTACGTC. It translates to CASSAGTNLIHEQYV.

V is TRBV7-9 and J is TRBJ1-2, with D possibly matching TRBD1 (5 bases). Germline values: CDR1 SEHNR, CDR2 FQNEAQ (reference sequence). This CDR3 spans 15 amino acids. V lost 4 bases and J 1 base, leaving 13 bases between the germline ends. The CDR3 sequence is CASSSRRGVNYGYTF. The CDR3 DNA follows: TGTGCCAGCAGCTCCCGCCGGGGGGTTAACTATGGCTACACCTTC.

This chain links TRBV7-3 with TRBJ2-2, with D hard to call. The germline V and J ends were trimmed by 2 bases and 7 bases, with 5 bases remaining between them. There are 12 residues in the CDR3. Germline V gives CDR1 SGHTA, CDR2 FQGTGA. The CDR3 bases are TGTGCCAGCAGCTTATCCGGCGGGGAGCTGTTTTTT. Its protein is CASSLSGGELFF.

The chain uses TRBV7-8 and TRBJ1-1; D unresolved. Deletions cut 1 base from V and 5 bases from J, with 8 bases between. The CDR3 totals 13 residues. Germline CDR1 reads SGHVS; CDR2 reads FQNEAQ. CDR3 residues: CASSLEVRTEAFF. As DNA, the CDR3 is TGTGCCAGCAGCTTAGAGGTCAGGACTGAAGCTTTCTTT.

CDR3 protein: CASSRTVLDSPLHF. The CDR3 DNA is TGTGCCAGCAGCCGGACCGTTCTGGATTCACCCCTCCACTTT. This chain links TRBV6-5 with TRBJ1-6; D is unclear. V was clipped by 6 bases and J by 8 bases, with 14 bases between them. The germline gives CDR1 MNHEY, CDR2 SVGAGI. CDR3 size: 14 residues.

The chain combines TRBV5-1 with TRBJ2-2, with 7 bases lining up with TRBD2. Germline trimming cut 1 base from V and 1 base from J; bases unmatched to any gene: 1. The CDR3 spans 15 residues. Looked up from germline, CDR1 is SGHRS and CDR2 is YFSETQ. CDR3 sequence: CASSLSGENTGELFF. The CDR3 nucleotides are TGCGCCAGCAGCTTGAGCGGGGAGAACACCGGGGAGCTGTTTTTT.

A note on this clone: A read error may be the cause here, since a much bigger clone is one base away. V is TRBV6-5 and J is TRBJ1-4; D call uncertain. The germline gives CDR1 MNHEY, CDR2 SVGAGI. V was pared by 4 bases and J by 4 bases, with 10 bases between. The length of the CDR3 is 14 residues. The CDR3 DNA reads TGTGCCAGCAGTTCGGGATGGCGTAATGAAAAACTGTTTTTT. The encoded protein is CASSSGWRNEKLFF.

This clone has only a few counts. The genes are TRBV5-1 and TRBJ1-4; perhaps TRBD1 as D (5 bases). The CDR3 spans 14 residues. Trimming took 4 bases from V and 8 from J, leaving 15 bases between them. From germline, CDR1 is SGHRS and CDR2 YFSETQ. The CDR3 loop is CASSTGGSQEKLFF. For the CDR3, the DNA is TGCGCCAGCAGCACGGGGGGGAGCCAAGAAAAACTGTTTTTT.

This sequence joins TRBV5-6 and TRBJ1-2, with 12 bases fitting TRBD1. J lost 4 bases, V lost 1 base, and 8 bases had no gene match. The CDR3 extends over 17 amino acids. CDR1 and CDR2 (germline): SGHDT, YYEEEE. This chain's CDR3 is CASSLLGQGARGYGYTF. CDR3 in DNA: TGTGCCAGCAGCTTGTTGGGACAGGGGGCTCGGGGCTATGGCTACACCTTC.